The 2 T cell receptor beta chains presented below share a single source sample, sequenced in a study of cytomegalovirus exposure and HLA in healthy donors (TCRdb year 2017). Library preparation employed the immunoSEQ multiplex PCR assay. For the multiplex PCR, a mixture combining 60 forward primers for TCR Vbeta segments and 13 reverse primers for TCR Jbeta segments was used. TCRdb provides this immuneACCESS table in a form limited to in-frame rearrangements. Some clones are lacking; in checked studies, under half of them reflect an unresolved V gene, and why the rest are absent is not known. The sample table contains about 180,000 clones; only one count was recorded for around three quarters of them. The ten top clones hold approximately 2% of the sample. Sequenced: PBMCs. The receptors derive from a woman aged 30 to 39 in good health and CMV-seronegative.

The chain is built from TRBV7-3 and TRBJ1-1, with D unresolved. The V end lost 5 bases, the J end lost 0 bases, and 7 bases lay between the germline ends. The CDR3 has 13 amino acids. In germline, CDR1 is SGHTA, CDR2 FQGTGA. The CDR3 region is CASSATLNTEAFF. DNA of the CDR3: TGTGCCAGCAGCGCGACATTGAACACTGAAGCTTTCTTT.

The chain recombines TRBV12-5 with TRBJ1-6; 9 bases map to TRBD1. Germline CDR1 reads LGHNT; CDR2 reads FRNRAP. The junction had 5 bases not matched to a gene; V was cut back by 0 bases and J by 8 bases. CDR3 size: 16 residues. The CDR3 spells CASGLVTGGGHSPLHF. In DNA form, the CDR3 reads TGTGCTAGTGGTTTGGTAACAGGGGGCGGACATTCACCCCTCCACTTT.